This TCR beta chain was recorded in a study of OX40 agonist ivuxolimab in advanced cancers. The ends lost 1 base at V and 0 bases at J; junction bases unmatched: 11. The CDR3 consists of 20 residues. Germline CDR1 is LNHNV and CDR2 is YYDKDF (reference sequence). Sequencing was performed with immunoSEQ multiplex PCR; in TCRdb, only in-frame clones are kept and a portion is missing. This sample has about 93,000 clones, with approximately 94% found just once. The source was CD4+ or CD8+ T cells sorted from blood, collected in a trial of the OX40 agonist ivuxolimab. The sequence was obtained from an adult with an advanced solid tumor such as melanoma, head and neck, liver or kidney cancer. V and J are TRBV15 and TRBJ2-6, with 8 bases fitting TRBD1. CDR3 sequence reads: CATSRAYGTGKYSGANVLTF. CDR3 DNA: TGTGCCACCAGCAGAGCGTACGGGACAGGAAAATACTCTGGGGCCAACGTCCTGACTTTC.